The clone carrying this T cell receptor (beta chain) occurred a few times. Its antigen remains unidentified. Primers: 60 Vbeta forward and 13 Jbeta reverse. Using immunoSEQ multiplex PCR, the repertoire was profiled, and TCRdb retains in-frame clones only, with some absent. The sample has about 150,000 clones, approximately 60% seen once; the top ten hold over 1.5%. The sample belongs to a study of cytomegalovirus exposure and HLA in healthy donors. Study-wide points: Several top significant clusters appeared, in a later analysis, to be linked to common viral pathogens. Within an earlier analysis, most TCR beta V segments proved productive either about 90% or about 30% of the time.

CDR3 length equals 15 residues. CDR1 is SEHNR and CDR2 is FQNEAQ in the germline V gene (reference sequence). V dropped 1 base and J dropped 0 bases, with 7 bases sitting between them. The sequence was obtained from a human donor in good health. Sequencing was performed on PBMCs. The V gene is TRBV7-9, the J gene TRBJ1-3; no clear D. The CDR3 sequence: CASSLDPVSGNTIYF. The DNA of the CDR3 is TGTGCCAGCAGCTTAGACCCAGTCTCTGGAAACACCATATATTTT. Combining the CDR3 with reference TRBV7-9 and TRBJ1-3 gives the whole variable domain DTGVSQNPRHKITKRGQNVTFRCDPISEHNRLYWYRQTLGQGPEFLTYFQNEAQLEKSRLLSDRFSAERPKGSFSTLEIQRTEQGDSAMYLCASSLDPVSGNTIYFGEGSWLTVV.